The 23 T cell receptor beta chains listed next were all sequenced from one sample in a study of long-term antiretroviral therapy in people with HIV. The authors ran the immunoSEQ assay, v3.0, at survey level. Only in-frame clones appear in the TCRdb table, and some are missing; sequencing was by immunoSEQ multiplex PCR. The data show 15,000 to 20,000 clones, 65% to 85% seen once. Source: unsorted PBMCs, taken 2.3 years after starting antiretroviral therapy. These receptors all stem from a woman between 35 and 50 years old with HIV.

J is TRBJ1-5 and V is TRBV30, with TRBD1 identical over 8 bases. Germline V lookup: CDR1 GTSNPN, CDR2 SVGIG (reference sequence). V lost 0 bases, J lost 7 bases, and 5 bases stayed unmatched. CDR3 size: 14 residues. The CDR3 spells CAWSVTGGGQPQHF. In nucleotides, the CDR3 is TGTGCCTGGAGTGTAACAGGGGGAGGACAGCCCCAGCATTTT.

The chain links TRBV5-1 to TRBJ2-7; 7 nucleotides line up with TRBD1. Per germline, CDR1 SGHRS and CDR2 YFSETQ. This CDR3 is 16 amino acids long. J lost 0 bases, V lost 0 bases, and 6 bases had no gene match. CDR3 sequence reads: CASSLDLRDSSYEQYF. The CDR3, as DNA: TGCGCCAGCAGCTTGGACCTTAGGGACAGCTCCTACGAGCAGTACTTC.

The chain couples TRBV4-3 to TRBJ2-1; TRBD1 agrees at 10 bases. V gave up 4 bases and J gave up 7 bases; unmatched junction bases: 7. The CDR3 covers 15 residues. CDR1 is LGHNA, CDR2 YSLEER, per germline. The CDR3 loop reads CASSPGQGLSNEQFF. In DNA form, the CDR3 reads TGCGCCAGCAGCCCGGGACAGGGGCTCTCGAATGAGCAGTTCTTC.

CDR3 nucleotide sequence: TGTGCCAGCAGCTTAGCGGCGGGGCGGGGGTTCTACGAGCAGTACTTC. Protein sequence: CASSLAAGRGFYEQYF. This chain links TRBV7-9 with TRBJ2-7; 7 bases line up with TRBD2. Germline lookup yields CDR1 SEHNR and CDR2 FQNEAQ (reference sequence). Losses at the gene ends were 0 bases for V and 3 bases for J; bases not matched to a gene: 8. This CDR3 is built from 16 residues.

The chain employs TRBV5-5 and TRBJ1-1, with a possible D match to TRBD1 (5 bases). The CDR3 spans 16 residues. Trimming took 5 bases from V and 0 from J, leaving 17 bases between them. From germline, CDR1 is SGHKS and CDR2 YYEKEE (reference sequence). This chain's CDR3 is CASSSHFPGLNTEAFF. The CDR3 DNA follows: TGTGCCAGCAGTTCCCATTTCCCGGGACTGAACACTGAAGCTTTCTTT.

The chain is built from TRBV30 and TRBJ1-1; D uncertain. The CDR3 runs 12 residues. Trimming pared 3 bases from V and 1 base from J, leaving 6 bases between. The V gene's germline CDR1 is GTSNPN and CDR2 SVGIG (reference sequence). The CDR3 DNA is TGTGCCTGGAGAATGAAGAACACTGAAGCTTTCTTT. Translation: CAWRMKNTEAFF.

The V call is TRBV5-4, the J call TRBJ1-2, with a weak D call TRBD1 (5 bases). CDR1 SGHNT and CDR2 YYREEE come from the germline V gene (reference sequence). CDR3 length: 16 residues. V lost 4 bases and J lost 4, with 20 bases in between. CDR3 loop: CASSLEQGFLPYGYTF. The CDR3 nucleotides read TGTGCCAGCAGCCTGGAGCAGGGTTTCCTTCCCTATGGCTACACCTTC.

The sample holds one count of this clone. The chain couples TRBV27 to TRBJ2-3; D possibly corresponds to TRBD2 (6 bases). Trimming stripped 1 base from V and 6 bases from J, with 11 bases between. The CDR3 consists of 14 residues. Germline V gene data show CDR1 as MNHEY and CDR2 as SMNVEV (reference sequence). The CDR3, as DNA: TGTGCCAGCAGTTTATTGGGACTTTCGGATACGCAGTATTTT. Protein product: CASSLLGLSDTQYF.

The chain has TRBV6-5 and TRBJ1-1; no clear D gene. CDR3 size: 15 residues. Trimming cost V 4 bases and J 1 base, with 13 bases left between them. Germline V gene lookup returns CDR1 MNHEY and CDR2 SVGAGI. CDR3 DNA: TGTGCCAGCAGTTTAAGAGGACGGCCGAACACTGAAGCTTTCTTT. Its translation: CASSLRGRPNTEAFF.

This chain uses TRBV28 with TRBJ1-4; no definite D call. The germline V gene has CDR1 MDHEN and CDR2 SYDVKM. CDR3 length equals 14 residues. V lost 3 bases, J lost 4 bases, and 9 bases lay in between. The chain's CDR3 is CASSFTESNEKLFF. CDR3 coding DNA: TGTGCCAGCAGTTTTACGGAAAGTAATGAAAAACTGTTTTTT.

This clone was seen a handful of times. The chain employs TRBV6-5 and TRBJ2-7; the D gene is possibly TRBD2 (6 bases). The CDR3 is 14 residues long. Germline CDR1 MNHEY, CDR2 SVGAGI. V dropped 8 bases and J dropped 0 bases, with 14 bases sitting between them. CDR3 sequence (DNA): TGTGCCAGCCGGGAGATGGCCCTCTCCTACGAGCAGTACTTC. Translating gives CASREMALSYEQYF.

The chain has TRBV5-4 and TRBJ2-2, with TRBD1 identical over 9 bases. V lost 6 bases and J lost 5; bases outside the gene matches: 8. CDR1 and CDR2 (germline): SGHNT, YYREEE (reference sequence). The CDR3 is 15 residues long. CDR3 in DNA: TGTGCCAGCACCCCACGGGACAGGGATACCGGGGAGCTGTTTTTT. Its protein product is CASTPRDRDTGELFF.

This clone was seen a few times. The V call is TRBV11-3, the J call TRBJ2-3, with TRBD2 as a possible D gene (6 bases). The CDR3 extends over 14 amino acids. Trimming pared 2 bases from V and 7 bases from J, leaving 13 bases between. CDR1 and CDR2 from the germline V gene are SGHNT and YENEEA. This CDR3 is CASSLWPSVHTQYF. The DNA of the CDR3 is TGTGCCAGCAGCTTATGGCCTAGCGTCCATACGCAGTATTTT. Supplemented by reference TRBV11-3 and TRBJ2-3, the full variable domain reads EAGVVQSPRYKIIEKKQPVAFWCNPISGHNTLYWYLQNLGQGPELLIRYENEEAVDDSQLPKDRFSAERLKGVDSTLKIQPAELGDSAVYLCASSLWPSVHTQYFGPGTRLTVL.

CDR3 nucleotides: TGTGCCAGCAGCCCACCTAGGGGGGGAGCTGAGCAGTTCTTC. Amino acids: CASSPPRGGAEQFF. This chain connects TRBV7-2 to TRBJ2-1, with a tentative D call TRBD2 (7 bases). Germline-derived CDR1 and CDR2 are SGHTA and FQGNSA. V gave up 5 bases and J gave up 9 bases, with 17 bases separating them. CDR3 length equals 14 residues.

The CDR3 sequence is CAWSVGLAASTDTQYF. CDR3 in DNA: TGTGCCTGGAGTGTGGGACTAGCGGCTAGCACAGATACGCAGTATTTT. V is TRBV30 and J is TRBJ2-3; 11 bases are shared with TRBD2. The CDR3 totals 16 residues. The trim removed 0 bases at V and 0 bases at J, leaving 2 bases unmatched. Per the germline V gene, CDR1 is GTSNPN and CDR2 is SVGIG (reference sequence).

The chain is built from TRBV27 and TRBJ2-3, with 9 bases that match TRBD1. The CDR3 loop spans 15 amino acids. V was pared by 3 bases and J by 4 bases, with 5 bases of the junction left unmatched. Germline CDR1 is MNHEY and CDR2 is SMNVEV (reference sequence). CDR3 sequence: CASSLWTGVADTQYF. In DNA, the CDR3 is TGTGCCAGCAGTTTGTGGACAGGGGTCGCAGATACGCAGTATTTT.

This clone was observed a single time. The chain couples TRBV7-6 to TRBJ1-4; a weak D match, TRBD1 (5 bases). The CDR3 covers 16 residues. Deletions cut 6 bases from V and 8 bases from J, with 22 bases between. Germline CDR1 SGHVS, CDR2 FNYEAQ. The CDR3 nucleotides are TGTGCCAGCAGTATAGGGGTCGGGAGGGTTCGCGAAAAACTGTTTTTT. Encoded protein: CASSIGVGRVREKLFF.

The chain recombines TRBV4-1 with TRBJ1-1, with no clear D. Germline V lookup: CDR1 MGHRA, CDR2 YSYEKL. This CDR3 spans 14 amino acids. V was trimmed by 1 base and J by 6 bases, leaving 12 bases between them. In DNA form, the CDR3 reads TGCGCCAGCAGCCAAGTTCAGGTTTCTTCTGAAGCTTTCTTT. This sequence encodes CASSQVQVSSEAFF.

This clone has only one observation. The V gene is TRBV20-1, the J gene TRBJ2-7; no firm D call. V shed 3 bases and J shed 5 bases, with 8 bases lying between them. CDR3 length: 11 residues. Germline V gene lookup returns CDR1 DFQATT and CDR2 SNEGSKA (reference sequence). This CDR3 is CSARTMDEQYF. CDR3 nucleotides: TGCAGTGCTAGGACAATGGACGAGCAGTACTTC.

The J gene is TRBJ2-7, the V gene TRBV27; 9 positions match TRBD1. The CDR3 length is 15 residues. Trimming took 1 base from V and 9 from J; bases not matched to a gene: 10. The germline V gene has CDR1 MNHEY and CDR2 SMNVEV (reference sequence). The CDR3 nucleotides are TGTGCCAGCAGTTTATTTTTCGGGACAGGGCAGGGGCAGTACTTC. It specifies CASSLFFGTGQGQYF.

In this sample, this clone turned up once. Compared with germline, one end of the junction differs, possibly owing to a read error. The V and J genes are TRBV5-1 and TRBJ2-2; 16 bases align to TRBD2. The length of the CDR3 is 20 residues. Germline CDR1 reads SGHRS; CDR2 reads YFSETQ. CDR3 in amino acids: CASSLYPGLAGGPDCRGAVF. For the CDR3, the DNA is TGCGCCAGCAGCTTGTATCCGGGACTAGCGGGAGGGCCTGATTGCCGGGGAGCTGTTTTT.

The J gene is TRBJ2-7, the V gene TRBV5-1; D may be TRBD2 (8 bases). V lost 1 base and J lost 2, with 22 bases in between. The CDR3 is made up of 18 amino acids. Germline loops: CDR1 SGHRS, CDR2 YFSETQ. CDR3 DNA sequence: TGCGCCAGCAGCTTGTGGAACGCGGGGGGACAGAGTGCCTACGAGCAGTACTTC. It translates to CASSLWNAGGQSAYEQYF.

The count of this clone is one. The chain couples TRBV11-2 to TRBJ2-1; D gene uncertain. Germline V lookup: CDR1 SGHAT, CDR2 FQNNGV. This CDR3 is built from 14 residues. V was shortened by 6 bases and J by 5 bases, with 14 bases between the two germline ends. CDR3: CASSLTTLDNEQFF. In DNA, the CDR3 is TGTGCCAGCAGTCTTACAACCCTTGACAATGAGCAGTTCTTC.